These 30 T cell receptor beta chains originate from one sample sequenced in a study of blood T cell repertoires in COVID-19. Assay used: immunoSEQ multiplex PCR; TCRdb lists only in-frame clones, some missing. The sample carries about 170,000 clones, 82% recorded once. What was sequenced was peripheral blood. These receptors came from a woman aged 70 to 79 with acute or convalescent COVID-19.

V gene TRBV28 combines with J gene TRBJ2-7, with D possibly being TRBD1 (5 bases). The CDR3 extends over 14 amino acids. The V gene's germline CDR1 is MDHEN and CDR2 SYDVKM. V was clipped by 0 bases and J by 5 bases, with 11 bases between them. The CDR3 protein is CASSLWAGSHEQYF. CDR3 nucleotide sequence: TGTGCCAGCAGTTTATGGGCAGGGTCCCACGAGCAGTACTTC.

The chain employs TRBV19 and TRBJ2-1; D possibly corresponds to TRBD2 (6 bases). CDR1 LNHDA and CDR2 SQIVND come from the germline V gene (reference sequence). The length of the CDR3 is 16 residues. Trimming left V 5 bases short and J 2 bases short, with 16 bases between. CDR3 in amino acids: CASSPTRGLPYNEQFF. CDR3 in DNA: TGTGCCAGTAGTCCCACGCGGGGTCTCCCCTACAATGAGCAGTTCTTC.

This clone occurred once. The chain recombines TRBV7-8 with TRBJ2-5; no definite D call. The length of the CDR3 is 14 residues. Between the trimmed V and J ends, which lost 1 base and 2 bases, there was a span of 8 bases. Germline CDR1 reads SGHVS; CDR2 reads FQNEAQ. CDR3 region: CASSLEENQETQYF. The CDR3 DNA follows: TGTGCCAGCAGCTTAGAGGAGAATCAAGAGACCCAGTACTTC.

This clone was seen a handful of times. V and J are TRBV19 and TRBJ2-4; D uncertain. The CDR3 length is 15 residues. V lost 0 bases, J lost 0 bases, and 6 bases lay in between. Germline V gene data show CDR1 as LNHDA and CDR2 as SQIVND (reference sequence). The CDR3 protein is CASSIDTGAKNIQYF. In nucleotides, the CDR3 is TGTGCCAGTAGTATAGATACCGGAGCCAAAAACATTCAGTACTTC.

The chain's CDR3 is CASSPGAAGQSSYEQYF. The CDR3 DNA is TGTGCCAGTAGTCCGGGGGCGGCGGGACAGTCCTCCTACGAGCAGTACTTC. V usage is TRBV19 and J usage is TRBJ2-7; possible D gene TRBD1, 7 bases. This CDR3 spans 17 amino acids. The germline V and J ends were trimmed by 5 bases and 0 bases, with 20 bases remaining between them. Germline assignment: CDR1 LNHDA and CDR2 SQIVND (reference sequence). Full variable domain (remainder filled in from reference TRBV19 and TRBJ2-7): DGGITQSPKYLFRKEGQNVTLSCEQNLNHDAMYWYRQDPGQGLRLIYYSQIVNDFQKGDIAEGYSVSREKKESFPLTVTSAQKNPTAFYLCASSPGAAGQSSYEQYFGPGTRLTVT.

The gene calls are TRBV4-1 and TRBJ1-5; 10 nucleotides agree with TRBD1. J gave up 6 bases and V 3 bases, and 11 bases lay outside the gene matches. Germline assignment: CDR1 MGHRA and CDR2 YSYEKL. This CDR3 is built from 17 residues. The CDR3, as DNA: TGCGCCAGCAGCCAGGGTTGGACAGGGGGGGCTTCTCAGCCCCAGCATTTT. Its translation is CASSQGWTGGASQPQHF.

V usage is TRBV15 and J usage is TRBJ1-2, with D uncertain. V was pared by 1 base and J by 7 bases, with 16 bases between. The germline CDR1 and CDR2 sequences are LNHNV and YYDKDF (reference sequence). This CDR3 comprises 15 residues. For the CDR3, the DNA is TGTGCCACCAGCAGAGGAGCCGGGTCCCGGTTTGGCTACACCTTC. This sequence encodes CATSRGAGSRFGYTF.

The chain carries TRBV19 and TRBJ2-5; 12 nucleotides align to TRBD2. Germline V gene lookup returns CDR1 LNHDA and CDR2 SQIVND (reference sequence). The trim removed 4 bases at V and 1 base at J, leaving 1 base unmatched. The CDR3 has 15 residues. In DNA form, the CDR3 reads TGTGCCAGTAGTAGGACTAGCGGGATCCAAGAGACCCAGTACTTC. Protein sequence: CASSRTSGIQETQYF.

There are a few counts of this clone. This chain links TRBV5-1 with TRBJ2-7; 14 bases fit TRBD2. The CDR3 loop spans 15 amino acids. The V gene's germline CDR1 is SGHRS and CDR2 YFSETQ. With 3 bases clipped from V and 5 bases from J, the junction kept 4 bases outside the gene matches. CDR3 in amino acids: CASSWRGLAGDEQYF. CDR3 nucleotides: TGCGCCAGCAGCTGGAGGGGACTAGCGGGAGACGAGCAGTACTTC. Using reference TRBV5-1 and TRBJ2-7 for the parts outside the CDR3, the full variable domain is KAGVTQTPRYLIKTRGQQVTLSCSPISGHRSVSWYQQTPGQGLQFLFEYFSETQRNKGNFPGRFSGRQFSNSRSEMNVSTLELGDSALYLCASSWRGLAGDEQYFGPGTRLTVT.

This clone was seen a few times. The chain links TRBV7-8 to TRBJ1-3; 7 positions agree with TRBD1. The CDR3 has 17 amino acids. Trimming cost V 4 bases and J 4 bases; bases outside gene matches: 13. CDR1 SGHVS and CDR2 FQNEAQ come from the germline V gene. The CDR3 spells CASSSVQGIYGGNTIYF. The CDR3 DNA reads as TGTGCCAGCAGCTCCGTACAGGGGATTTATGGAGGAAACACCATATATTTT.

V gene TRBV7-2 combines with J gene TRBJ2-7; 10 bases align to TRBD1. The CDR3 has 15 residues. Trimming took 1 base from V and 7 from J; bases not matched to a gene: 7. Germline V CDR1 and CDR2: SGHTA, FQGNSA. CDR3 in DNA: TGTGCCAGCAGCTTAGACGGGACAGGGGTGTGGGAGCAGTACTTC. Translated, it gives CASSLDGTGVWEQYF.

V is TRBV5-1 and J is TRBJ1-3; TRBD1 aligns across 9 bases. The CDR3 consists of 14 residues. Germline CDR1 SGHRS, CDR2 YFSETQ. V lost 3 bases, J lost 7 bases, and 5 bases stayed unmatched. The CDR3: CASSWDREGNTIYF. CDR3 nucleotide sequence: TGCGCCAGCAGCTGGGACAGGGAAGGGAACACCATATATTTT.

The V call is TRBV11-2, the J call TRBJ2-6; tentative D call: TRBD1 (5 bases). CDR3 length: 15 amino acids. CDR1 and CDR2 from the germline V gene are SGHAT and FQNNGV. V was trimmed by 3 bases and J by 4 bases, leaving 10 bases between them. In DNA form, the CDR3 reads TGTGCCAGCAGCTTGGGGCCTAACGGGGCCAACGTCCTGACTTTC. It encodes CASSLGPNGANVLTF.

The CDR3 nucleotides are TGTGCCATCAGTGATACTTCCACAGATACGCAGTATTTT. It is translated as CAISDTSTDTQYF. The J gene is TRBJ2-3, the V gene TRBV10-3, with D uncertain. V was shortened by 3 bases and J by 2 bases, with 6 bases between the two germline ends. The CDR3 length is 13 residues. Per the germline V gene, CDR1 is ENHRY and CDR2 is SYGVKD.

The chain uses TRBV4-2 and TRBJ1-1, with D maybe TRBD1 (6 bases). The CDR3 runs 15 residues. Germline V gives CDR1 LGHNA, CDR2 YNFKEQ. V was clipped by 4 bases and J by 10 bases, with 22 bases between them. The CDR3 loop reads CASSLGGQPGVGAFF. Written as DNA, the CDR3 is TGTGCCAGCAGCCTAGGCGGACAACCAGGGGTTGGAGCTTTCTTT.

J is TRBJ2-7 and V is TRBV28, with 7 bases aligning to TRBD2. The CDR3 has 17 residues. Unmatched junction bases numbered 16, after V lost 8 bases and J lost 0 bases. Per the germline V gene, CDR1 is MDHEN and CDR2 is SYDVKM. The CDR3 sequence is CASHPGGLAVSSYEQYF. DNA for the CDR3: TGTGCCAGCCACCCTGGCGGCCTAGCGGTTAGCTCCTACGAGCAGTACTTC.

The rearrangement joins TRBV11-1 to TRBJ2-5, with D perhaps matching TRBD1 (6 bases). V lost 5 bases, J lost 5 bases, and 15 bases lay in between. The CDR3 covers 14 residues. Germline V gene sequence: CDR1 SGHAT, CDR2 FQDESV (reference sequence). The CDR3 sequence: CASSLTGFRETQYF. DNA for the CDR3: TGTGCCAGCAGCCTCACAGGGTTCAGGGAGACCCAGTACTTC.

The gene calls are TRBV11-3 and TRBJ2-2; 9 bases align to TRBD1. Looked up from germline, CDR1 is SGHNT and CDR2 is YENEEA. This CDR3 spans 15 amino acids. The V and J ends lost 5 bases and 5 bases, in that order; junction bases with no gene match: 6. The CDR3 protein is CASSPQGAVTGELFF. The DNA for the CDR3 is TGTGCCAGCAGCCCACAGGGGGCGGTTACCGGGGAGCTGTTTTTT.

This rearrangement joins TRBV28 to TRBJ1-2; 8 nucleotides match TRBD1. V lost 5 bases to trimming and J lost 4 bases; unmatched junction nucleotides: 9. The CDR3 loop spans 15 amino acids. In germline, CDR1 is MDHEN, CDR2 SYDVKM. Written as DNA, the CDR3 is TGTGCCAGCAGTACACAGGGGGGGAACCTCTATGGCTACACCTTC. It codes for CASSTQGGNLYGYTF.

V and J are TRBV10-3 and TRBJ1-2; D is undetermined. Per germline, CDR1 ENHRY and CDR2 SYGVKD. The CDR3 sequence is 13 residues long. V gave up 0 bases and J gave up 5 bases, with 7 bases separating them. The CDR3 DNA follows: TGTGCCATCAGTGAGTCGAGAGAATATGGCTACACCTTC. Translation gives CAISESREYGYTF.

This chain uses TRBV6-5 with TRBJ2-1; a possible D gene is TRBD2 (5 bases). Per germline, CDR1 MNHEY and CDR2 SVGAGI. The V end was cut by 2 bases, the J end by 4 bases, with 9 bases between. The CDR3 is made up of 14 amino acids. The CDR3 DNA is TGTGCCAGCAGTTACCCCACTAGGTACAATGAGCAGTTCTTC. It specifies CASSYPTRYNEQFF.

V is TRBV5-4 and J is TRBJ1-1, with D possibly being TRBD1 (5 bases). V was clipped by 5 bases and J by 0 bases, with 11 bases between them. This CDR3 region has 14 residues. Germline V gives CDR1 SGHNT, CDR2 YYREEE (reference sequence). The CDR3 spells CASSFSRVNTEAFF. As DNA, the CDR3 is TGTGCCAGCAGTTTTAGCAGGGTGAACACTGAAGCTTTCTTT.

The rearrangement links TRBV6-2 or TRBV6-3 to TRBJ2-4; 10 bases agree with TRBD1. In germline, CDR1 is MNHEY, CDR2 SVGEGT. The ends lost 4 bases at V and 4 bases at J; junction bases unmatched: 4. The CDR3 loop spans 15 amino acids. The CDR3 DNA reads as TGTGCCAGCAGTTGGAGGGACAGGGGAAAAAACATTCAGTACTTC. Amino acids: CASSWRDRGKNIQYF.

Only a few counts were recorded for this clone. The chain combines TRBV27 with TRBJ2-7; TRBD1 matches 7 bases. After removal of 8 bases from V and 1 base from J, the junction contained 5 bases not matched to a gene. CDR1 MNHEY and CDR2 SMNVEV come from the germline V gene (reference sequence). The CDR3 length is 13 residues. The DNA for the CDR3 is TGTGCCAGCCAAGGACAGGAATCCTACGAGCAGTACTTC. Translation: CASQGQESYEQYF.

As for this clone: The same CDR3 arises from other DNA sequences in this sample as well. This rearrangement joins TRBV4-3 to TRBJ1-1; TRBD1 agrees at 9 bases. Germline V gene lookup returns CDR1 LGHNA and CDR2 YSLEER. This CDR3 comprises 14 residues. V gave up 3 bases and J gave up 2 bases; unmatched junction bases: 1. The CDR3 loop reads CASSQDRGNTEAFF. The CDR3 coding sequence is TGCGCCAGCAGCCAGGACAGGGGAAACACTGAAGCTTTCTTT.

This clone has just a few counts. The rearrangement joins TRBV4-3 to TRBJ1-3; a weak D match, TRBD1 (6 bases). Germline V gene sequence: CDR1 LGHNA, CDR2 YSLEER. V was trimmed by 0 bases and J by 8 bases, leaving 17 bases between them. The CDR3 contains 16 residues. CDR3 protein: CASSQDNIQGRHTIYF. DNA of the CDR3: TGCGCCAGCAGCCAAGATAATATACAGGGACGGCACACCATATATTTT.

J is TRBJ2-2 and V is TRBV9; 8 bases match TRBD2. The CDR3 spans 16 residues. The germline V gene encodes CDR1 SGDLS and CDR2 YYNGEE. Trimming cost V 4 bases and J 4 bases; bases outside gene matches: 9. The CDR3 nucleotides are TGTGCCAGCAGCCTAGTCGGGGGGGCGGTCACCGGGGAGCTGTTTTTT. It translates to CASSLVGGAVTGELFF.

The chain is built from TRBV3-1 (or the pseudogene TRBV3-2) and TRBJ2-5, with TRBD2 matching over 11 bases. V gave up 4 bases and J gave up 5 bases; unmatched junction bases: 9. Germline CDR1 and CDR2: LGHDT and YNNKEL (reference sequence). The length of the CDR3 is 16 residues. Here the CDR3 reads CASSPYLAGGRETQYF. The CDR3 region has the DNA TGTGCCAGCAGCCCGTATCTAGCGGGGGGCCGTGAGACCCAGTACTTC.

This chain joins TRBV18 and TRBJ1-1; a weak D match, TRBD1 (6 bases). V was cut by 4 bases and J by 8 bases, with 14 bases left in between. The CDR3 sequence is 13 residues long. Germline CDR1 and CDR2: KGHSH and LQKENI. Here the CDR3 DNA reads TGTGCCAGCTCACTCTCATCGGACAGAGAAGCTTTCTTT. Protein sequence: CASSLSSDREAFF.

The rearrangement links TRBV4-3 to TRBJ2-1; TRBD2 agrees at 13 bases. This CDR3 region has 16 residues. Trimming cost V 8 bases and J 8 bases; bases outside gene matches: 12. CDR1 LGHNA and CDR2 YSLEER come from the germline V gene. The DNA for the CDR3 is TGCGCCAGCTCGACCAGGACTAGCGGGGGAGTCGATGAGCAGTTCTTC. It codes for CASSTRTSGGVDEQFF.